One sample yielded the 18 T cell receptor beta chains listed below, sequenced in a study of graft-versus-host responses after intestinal transplantation (dated by TCRdb to the early 2020s). What the time point label conveys for this sample: cells obtained before transplantation from donor or recipient. In the mixed lymphocyte reactions, roughly 200,000 CFSE-labeled pre-transplant responders were plated with roughly 200,000 irradiated violet-dye-labeled stimulators and cultured for 5 to 7 days. The method behind the library was the immunoSEQ multiplex PCR assay. The table comes from immuneACCESS by way of TCRdb, which keeps in-frame sequences with V and J called. Part of the clones is missing from these tables; in studies checked, under half for an unresolved V gene and the rest for unknown reasons. This sample holds 9,000 to 10,000 clones; 25% to 30% were observed only once. The ten biggest clones cover 6.2% of the sample.

This specimen consisted of alloreactive CD8+ T cells from a mixed lymphocyte reaction culture, obtained before intestinal transplant. This specimen's cell subset or site label, per the study, means: CFSE-low proliferating T cells sorted from approximately 6-day pre-transplant mixed lymphocyte reaction (GvH or HvG direction). The receptor source for this set is a human patient who received an intestinal transplant.

In its sample, this clone is medium-sized. The chain is built from TRBV5-5 and TRBJ1-4, with 8 bases identical to TRBD1. The germline V gene has CDR1 SGHKS and CDR2 YYEKEE (reference sequence). The CDR3 totals 17 residues. V lost 2 bases, J lost 7 bases, and 13 bases stayed unmatched. CDR3 loop: CASSLWSGGAQGEKLFF. CDR3 coding DNA: TGTGCCAGCAGCTTATGGTCAGGGGGCGCCCAGGGTGAAAAACTGTTTTTT.

The chain links TRBV6-5 to TRBJ2-3; D is possibly TRBD1 (5 bases). The CDR3 covers 13 residues. Trimming cost V 2 bases and J 4 bases, with 7 bases left between them. Germline V lookup: CDR1 MNHEY, CDR2 SVGAGI. The CDR3 DNA follows: TGTGCCAGCAGTTACGGGGCGGCAGATACGCAGTATTTT. Translating it yields CASSYGAADTQYF.

This clone is medium-sized within its sample. The chain has TRBV18 and TRBJ2-5; D possibly corresponds to TRBD2 (5 bases). The germline CDR1 and CDR2 sequences are KGHSH and LQKENI. Trimming shortened V by 0 bases and J by 7 bases, and 15 bases separated the two germline ends. This CDR3 region has 15 residues. The CDR3 reads CASSPPGPGVLTQYF. The CDR3 nucleotides read TGTGCCAGCTCACCACCGGGCCCCGGGGTTTTGACCCAGTACTTC. Based on the CDR3 plus reference TRBV18 and TRBJ2-5, the full variable domain is NAGVMQNPRHLVRRRGQEARLRCSPMKGHSHVYWYRQLPEEGLKFMVYLQKENIIDESGMPKERFSAEFPKEGPSILRIQQVVRGDSAAYFCASSPPGPGVLTQYFGPGTRLLVL.

The rearrangement links TRBV11-3 to TRBJ1-1; unclear D gene. Trimming cost V 4 bases and J 4 bases, with 10 bases left between them. Germline values: CDR1 SGHNT, CDR2 YENEEA. The CDR3 extends over 13 amino acids. The CDR3 protein is CASSSRVSTEAFF. CDR3 coding DNA: TGTGCCAGCAGCTCCCGAGTGAGCACTGAAGCTTTCTTT.

V is TRBV29-1 and J is TRBJ1-1; D uncertain. The V gene's germline CDR1 is SQVTM and CDR2 ANQGSEA. V was shortened by 1 base and J by 6 bases, with 9 bases between the two germline ends. CDR3 length equals 12 residues. The CDR3 loop is CSVEGLRAEAFF. The CDR3 DNA sequence: TGCAGCGTTGAAGGTCTACGCGCTGAAGCTTTCTTT. Using reference TRBV29-1 and TRBJ1-1 for the parts outside the CDR3, the full variable domain is SAVISQKPSRDICQRGTSLTIQCQVDSQVTMMFWYRQQPGQSLTLIATANQGSEATYESGFVIDKFPISRPNLTFSTLTVSNMSPEDSSIYLCSVEGLRAEAFFGQGTRLTVV.

The J gene is TRBJ2-5, the V gene TRBV11-3; D perhaps matches TRBD1 (5 bases). Germline lookup yields CDR1 SGHNT and CDR2 YENEEA. Trimming pared 1 base from V and 5 bases from J, leaving 14 bases between. There are 15 residues in the CDR3. CDR3 DNA sequence: TGTGCCAGCAGCTTAGGGGGCCGAAGGAAGGAGACCCAGTACTTC. Its protein product is CASSLGGRRKETQYF. Together with reference TRBV11-3 and TRBJ2-5, the CDR3 gives the full variable domain: EAGVVQSPRYKIIEKKQPVAFWCNPISGHNTLYWYLQNLGQGPELLIRYENEEAVDDSQLPKDRFSAERLKGVDSTLKIQPAELGDSAVYLCASSLGGRRKETQYFGPGTRLLVL.

The rearrangement joins TRBV29-1 to TRBJ2-2, with 10 bases that match TRBD1. The V gene end was trimmed by 3 bases and the J gene end by 7 bases; junction bases not matched to a gene: 8. CDR1 and CDR2 from the germline V gene are SQVTM and ANQGSEA. The CDR3 sequence is 15 residues long. CDR3 sequence (DNA): TGCAGCGTTGAGAGGACAGGGGGGTGGATCGGGGAGCTGTTTTTT. Translated: CSVERTGGWIGELFF.

Points on this clone: The same CDR3 also results from other DNA sequences found in this sample. The rearrangement links TRBV19 to TRBJ1-1, with D maybe TRBD1 (5 bases). V was clipped by 5 bases and J by 0 bases, with 7 bases between them. This CDR3 comprises 13 residues. Germline CDR1 and CDR2: LNHDA and SQIVND (reference sequence). CDR3 bases: TGTGCCAGTAGTTGGGGGGTGAACACTGAAGCTTTCTTT. Amino acid sequence: CASSWGVNTEAFF.

The chain has TRBV11-2 and TRBJ1-2, with a possible D match to TRBD1 (6 bases). The V end was cut by 0 bases, the J end by 5 bases, with 16 bases between. The germline CDR1 and CDR2 sequences are SGHAT and FQNNGV. This CDR3 region has 16 residues. DNA of the CDR3: TGTGCCAGCAGCTTAGACCCTACAGGGATTGGGTATGGCTACACCTTC. Translation: CASSLDPTGIGYGYTF.

This clone has a handful of counts. V is TRBV11-2 and J is TRBJ2-7; TRBD1 matches 8 bases. The V and J ends lost 7 bases and 6 bases, in that order; junction bases with no gene match: 11. Germline V CDR1 and CDR2: SGHAT, FQNNGV. The CDR3 extends over 14 amino acids. Here the CDR3 reads CASTAGQGKAEQYF. CDR3 bases: TGTGCCAGCACCGCCGGACAGGGAAAAGCCGAGCAGTACTTC.

This clone was recorded a few times. The V and J genes are TRBV29-1 and TRBJ1-2; 10 bases line up with TRBD1. Unmatched junction bases numbered 8, after V lost 7 bases and J lost 3 bases. The CDR3 totals 14 residues. The germline V gene encodes CDR1 SQVTM and CDR2 ANQGSEA. As DNA, the CDR3 is TGCAGCGCCATCGACAGGGGGCACTACTATGGCTACACCTTC. It is translated as CSAIDRGHYYGYTF. The variable domain in full, with the rest retrieved from reference TRBV29-1 and TRBJ1-2, is SAVISQKPSRDICQRGTSLTIQCQVDSQVTMMFWYRQQPGQSLTLIATANQGSEATYESGFVIDKFPISRPNLTFSTLTVSNMSPEDSSIYLCSAIDRGHYYGYTFGSGTRLTVV.

This chain joins TRBV7-9 and TRBJ2-3, with 13 bases identical to TRBD2. The CDR3 runs to 17 residues. Losses at the gene ends were 8 bases for V and 4 bases for J; bases not matched to a gene: 12. Germline V gene sequence: CDR1 SEHNR, CDR2 FQNEAQ (reference sequence). In nucleotides, the CDR3 is TGTGCCAGCGGGGGACTAGCGGGGACAAGGAGGGCAGATACGCAGTATTTT. It codes for CASGGLAGTRRADTQYF. Using reference TRBV7-9 and TRBJ2-3 for the parts outside the CDR3, the full variable domain is DTGVSQNPRHKITKRGQNVTFRCDPISEHNRLYWYRQTLGQGPEFLTYFQNEAQLEKSRLLSDRFSAERPKGSFSTLEIQRTEQGDSAMYLCASGGLAGTRRADTQYFGPGTRLTVL.

This chain connects TRBV19 to TRBJ2-3; weak D call: TRBD2 (5 bases). CDR1 LNHDA and CDR2 SQIVND come from the germline V gene (reference sequence). This CDR3 region has 13 residues. Trimming removed 5 bases at V and 7 bases at J, with 13 bases between. The CDR3 DNA reads TGTGCCAGTAGTCCGGCTAGCAGTAATACGCAGTATTTT. Amino acids: CASSPASSNTQYF. The whole variable domain, remainder taken from reference TRBV19 and TRBJ2-3, is DGGITQSPKYLFRKEGQNVTLSCEQNLNHDAMYWYRQDPGQGLRLIYYSQIVNDFQKGDIAEGYSVSREKKESFPLTVTSAQKNPTAFYLCASSPASSNTQYFGPGTRLTVL.

V is TRBV5-1 and J is TRBJ2-5; tentatively, D is TRBD2 (5 bases). Trimming cost V 3 bases and J 3 bases, with 9 bases left between them. This CDR3 region has 13 residues. Germline assignment: CDR1 SGHRS and CDR2 YFSETQ. CDR3 nucleotide sequence: TGCGCCAGCAGCTCGGACGGGAAAGAGACCCAGTACTTC. It encodes CASSSDGKETQYF.

By frequency in the sample, this clone is medium-sized. The rearrangement links TRBV5-6 to TRBJ1-2; the match to TRBD1 covers 10 bases. Germline V CDR1 and CDR2: SGHDT, YYEEEE. The CDR3 loop spans 13 amino acids. V trimming: 4 bases; J trimming: 10 bases; junction bases outside the gene matches: 7. Written as DNA, the CDR3 is TGTGCCAGCAGCGCCGGGACAGGGGTCTTCTACACCTTC. Protein sequence: CASSAGTGVFYTF. Combining the CDR3 with reference TRBV5-6 and TRBJ1-2 gives the whole variable domain DAGVTQSPTHLIKTRGQQVTLRCSPKSGHDTVSWYQQALGQGPQFIFQYYEEEERQRGNFPDRFSGHQFPNYSSELNVNALLLGDSALYLCASSAGTGVFYTFGSGTRLTVV.

This clone appeared a few times. The chain recombines TRBV7-8 with TRBJ2-7; D perhaps matches TRBD1 (6 bases). Per germline, CDR1 SGHVS and CDR2 FQNEAQ. This CDR3 has 14 residues. V was shortened by 2 bases and J by 5 bases, with 13 bases between the two germline ends. The CDR3 loop is CASSLTLSGDEQYF. The CDR3 DNA is TGTGCCAGCAGCTTAACACTTTCAGGGGACGAGCAGTACTTC. Full variable domain (missing parts from reference TRBV7-8 and TRBJ2-7): GAGVSQSPRYKVAKRGQDVALRCDPISGHVSLFWYQQALGQGPEFLTYFQNEAQLDKSGLPSDRFFAERPEGSVSTLKIQRTQQEDSAVYLCASSLTLSGDEQYFGPGTRLTVT.

J is TRBJ2-7 and V is TRBV7-3, with D maybe TRBD1 (5 bases). The V end was cut by 5 bases, the J end by 6 bases, with 17 bases between. The CDR3 spans 14 residues. Germline V CDR1 and CDR2: SGHTA, FQGTGA. CDR3 protein: CASSPSPGFGEQYF. The CDR3 DNA reads as TGTGCCAGCAGCCCCTCACCAGGGTTCGGCGAGCAGTACTTC.

This clone came up a few times. The V gene is TRBV7-9, the J gene TRBJ1-2, with 8 positions matching TRBD1. V dropped 3 bases and J dropped 2; count of bases not matched to a gene: 5. CDR3 length: 15 residues. The V gene's germline CDR1 is SEHNR and CDR2 FQNEAQ (reference sequence). DNA of the CDR3: TGTGCCAGCAGCTTCAGGGGGCGAGACAACTATGGCTACACCTTC. Translated, it gives CASSFRGRDNYGYTF.